Shown below are 17 T cell receptor beta chains from a single sample sequenced in a study of T cell responses to AZD1222 COVID-19 vaccine. Profiling relied on immunoSEQ multiplex PCR, and the TCRdb table lists in-frame clones only, not all of them. The sample consists of some 150,000 clones, around 85% of them appearing once. Material: peripheral blood, obtained on day 0 of AZD1222 vaccination. The receptors derive from an adult in good health.

V and J are TRBV7-8 and TRBJ2-1, with D uncertain. The V end was cut by 1 base, the J end by 4 bases, with 5 bases between. CDR1 and CDR2 (germline): SGHVS, FQNEAQ. CDR3 length: 13 amino acids. The CDR3 loop reads CASSLGLYNEQFF. The CDR3 DNA is TGTGCCAGCAGCTTAGGGCTGTACAATGAGCAGTTCTTC.

The chain links TRBV5-1 to TRBJ2-3, with D unresolved. The CDR3 covers 13 residues. Trimming shortened V by 5 bases and J by 2 bases, and 9 bases separated the two germline ends. Germline V gives CDR1 SGHRS, CDR2 YFSETQ. CDR3 amino acids: CASRASDTDTQYF. In DNA form, the CDR3 reads TGCGCCAGCAGGGCGTCGGACACAGATACGCAGTATTTT.

This chain joins TRBV10-3 and TRBJ1-6; weak D call: TRBD1 (5 bases). Per the germline V gene, CDR1 is ENHRY and CDR2 is SYGVKD. Deletions cut 3 bases from V and 8 bases from J, with 11 bases between. This CDR3 has 14 residues. CDR3: CAISEGAEYSPLHF. As DNA, the CDR3 is TGTGCCATCAGTGAAGGGGCAGAGTATTCACCCCTCCACTTT.

The J gene is TRBJ2-4, the V gene TRBV5-4; 7 nucleotides line up with TRBD1. CDR1 is SGHNT, CDR2 YYREEE, per germline (reference sequence). V lost 0 bases and J lost 0; bases outside the gene matches: 9. CDR3 length: 18 residues. The CDR3 region is CASSLEGGQNSAKNIQYF. CDR3 coding DNA: TGTGCCAGCAGCTTGGAAGGGGGACAGAACTCAGCCAAAAACATTCAGTACTTC.

The gene calls are TRBV11-2 and TRBJ2-5; either TRBD1 or TRBD2 may supply D (6 bases each). The CDR3 has 13 amino acids. Trimming removed 3 bases at V and 5 bases at J, with 10 bases between. The V gene's germline CDR1 is SGHAT and CDR2 FQNNGV. The CDR3 region is CASSLGGKETQYF. CDR3 DNA: TGTGCCAGCAGCTTGGGGGGCAAGGAGACCCAGTACTTC.

J is TRBJ2-1 and V is TRBV7-2; D is unresolved. The germline V gene has CDR1 SGHTA and CDR2 FQGNSA. The CDR3 length is 12 residues. V was cut by 5 bases and J by 4 bases, with 6 bases left in between. DNA of the CDR3: TGTGCCAGCAGCCACCGTTACAATGAGCAGTTCTTC. Translating gives CASSHRYNEQFF. Using reference TRBV7-2 and TRBJ2-1 for the parts outside the CDR3, the full variable domain is GAGVSQSPSNKVTEKGKDVELRCDPISGHTALYWYRQSLGQGLEFLIYFQGNSAPDKSGLPSDRFSAERTGGSVSTLTIQRTQQEDSAVYLCASSHRYNEQFFGPGTRLTVL.

The chain joins TRBV12-3 or TRBV12-4 to TRBJ2-5, with D unresolved. This CDR3 contains 13 residues. Trimming removed 3 bases from V and 5 bases from J, with 10 bases in between. The CDR3 loop is CASSFTRGETQYF. As DNA, the CDR3 is TGTGCCAGCAGTTTTACCCGTGGGGAGACCCAGTACTTC.

This clone was seen once. The chain joins TRBV28 to TRBJ2-3, with a weak D call TRBD1 (5 bases). From germline, CDR1 is MDHEN and CDR2 SYDVKM. The CDR3 loop spans 13 amino acids. The V gene lost 7 bases and the J gene lost 5 bases, with 13 bases spanning the gap. The CDR3, as DNA: TGTGCCAGCATCAGGGCAGGGTTAGATACGCAGTATTTT. Translated, it gives CASIRAGLDTQYF.

The CDR3 DNA reads TGTGCCAGCAGTTCCTTCGACAGGCCGTACGAGCAGTACTTC. Its translation is CASSSFDRPYEQYF. V and J are TRBV6-5 and TRBJ2-7; perhaps TRBD1 as D (6 bases). The V and J ends lost 4 bases and 4 bases respectively, with 14 bases between them. The germline V gene encodes CDR1 MNHEY and CDR2 SVGAGI. The CDR3 runs 14 residues.

Only one count was recorded for this clone. The rearrangement links TRBV6-1 to TRBJ2-7, with TRBD2 matching 9 bases. With 2 bases clipped from V and 3 bases from J, the junction kept 2 bases outside the gene matches. Germline V gene lookup returns CDR1 MNHNS and CDR2 SASEGT. CDR3 length: 14 residues. DNA for the CDR3: TGTGCCAGCAGTGAATTTAGCGGGGGCTACGAGCAGTACTTC. Residues: CASSEFSGGYEQYF.

The chain employs TRBV19 and TRBJ2-3; 11 bases map to TRBD2. Germline V lookup: CDR1 LNHDA, CDR2 SQIVND (reference sequence). The CDR3 contains 13 residues. V shed 6 bases and J 11 bases; nucleotides not matched to a gene: 7. The CDR3 spells CASRQLAGEKQYF. The CDR3, as DNA: TGTGCCAGTAGACAACTAGCGGGAGAGAAGCAGTATTTT.

The CDR3: CASSLGQGNTGELFF. The CDR3 nucleotides are TGTGCCAGCAGCTTAGGACAGGGGAACACCGGGGAGCTGTTTTTT. The chain links TRBV11-3 to TRBJ2-2, with 7 bases lining up with TRBD1. This CDR3 region has 15 residues. The V segment lost 1 base and the J segment 1 base; nucleotides outside the gene matches: 0. Germline assignment: CDR1 SGHNT and CDR2 YENEEA.

This clone has a single count. The gene calls are TRBV27 and TRBJ2-7, with D perhaps matching TRBD1 (6 bases). Germline CDR1 and CDR2: MNHEY and SMNVEV (reference sequence). CDR3 length: 14 amino acids. V was clipped by 5 bases and J by 2 bases, with 13 bases between them. Here the CDR3 reads CASSGTGTTYEQYF. The CDR3 DNA reads as TGTGCCAGCAGTGGTACAGGGACGACCTACGAGCAGTACTTC.

The chain links TRBV4-2 to TRBJ2-7; D is unresolved. CDR3 size: 15 residues. Germline V gene lookup returns CDR1 LGHNA and CDR2 YNFKEQ. Trimming shortened V by 0 bases and J by 7 bases, and 16 bases separated the two germline ends. The CDR3 DNA sequence: TGTGCCAGCAGCCAAGATCGCACGGCCAGTTCAGAGCAGTACTTC. The encoded protein is CASSQDRTASSEQYF.

The V and J genes are TRBV7-9 and TRBJ2-1; TRBD1 aligns across 9 bases. Germline V lookup: CDR1 SEHNR, CDR2 FQNEAQ (reference sequence). The length of the CDR3 is 15 residues. Unmatched junction bases numbered 9, after V lost 5 bases and J lost 7 bases. The CDR3 sequence: CASSLRDRGSNEQFF. The CDR3 coding sequence is TGTGCCAGCAGCCTACGTGACAGGGGGTCGAATGAGCAGTTCTTC.

V usage is TRBV3-1 (or the pseudogene TRBV3-2) and J usage is TRBJ1-1; 7 bases align to TRBD1. The trim removed 4 bases at V and 4 bases at J, leaving 6 bases unmatched. CDR1 is LGHDT, CDR2 YNNKEL, per germline (reference sequence). The CDR3 consists of 14 residues. CDR3: CASSLTGRSTEAFF. In DNA, the CDR3 is TGTGCCAGCAGCCTGACAGGGAGGAGCACTGAAGCTTTCTTT.

This chain links TRBV19 with TRBJ1-4; D unresolved. CDR1 is LNHDA, CDR2 SQIVND, per germline (reference sequence). The CDR3 totals 14 residues. Trimming left V 7 bases short and J 2 bases short, with 11 bases between. CDR3 in amino acids: CASTADTTNEKLFF. The CDR3 DNA reads as TGTGCCAGTACCGCCGACACGACTAATGAAAAACTGTTTTTT.